The text below deals with one T cell receptor beta chain. Trimming took off 1 base at V and 4 bases at J, with 10 bases between the two ends. The CDR3 spans 15 residues. Germline values: CDR1 MGHRA, CDR2 YSYEKL. The data originate from a study of cytomegalovirus exposure and HLA in healthy donors. Across the whole study: Researchers previously reported finding fewer than 140 million unique TCR beta sequences from some 180 million T cells.

Vbeta (60) and Jbeta (13) primers were used in the PCR. Using immunoSEQ multiplex PCR, the repertoire was profiled, and TCRdb retains in-frame clones only, with some absent. Of 200,000 or so clones in the sample, less than 90% were seen once. This sequence joins TRBV4-1 and TRBJ2-2; tentatively, D is TRBD1 (6 bases). Sequenced: PBMCs. This receptor was taken from a boy between 5 and 17 years old in good health and CMV-seronegative. CDR3 nucleotide sequence: TGCGCCAGCAGCCAAGCCCTCAGGGGCACCGGGGAGCTGTTTTTT. It is translated as CASSQALRGTGELFF.